This T cell receptor beta chain was recorded in a study of graft-versus-host responses after intestinal transplantation. General study findings and limits: There were GvH clones found in recipient marrow, and some of them appeared first in ileum or blood.

Trimming cost V 4 bases and J 2 bases, with 15 bases left between them. The CDR3 contains 15 residues. Looked up from germline, CDR1 is SGHKS and CDR2 is YYEKEE (reference sequence). As concerns this clone: The antigen is not known.

Some clones are missing from TCRdb's copy, which holds only in-frame ones; the method was immunoSEQ multiplex PCR. Here the sample spans 65,000 to 85,000 clones, roughly 84% being singletons. This specimen was unstimulated CD8+ T cells sorted from spleen or lymph node cells, taken before transplant. The sequence was collected from a human donor who was the organ donor for an intestinal transplant. This chain connects TRBV5-5 to TRBJ1-1; D not resolved. The chain's CDR3 is CASSPPAGSNTEAFF. Written as DNA, the CDR3 is TGTGCCAGCAGCCCCCCGGCGGGCAGTAACACTGAAGCTTTCTTT.